Below, one TCR beta chain is given with its context. The data stem from a study of blood T cell repertoires in COVID-19. As for the study in general: The analysed material was cDNA or gDNA that came from T cells, B-cell-depleted T cells, or PBMCs.

V dropped 1 base and J dropped 0 bases, with 10 bases sitting between them. CDR3 length: 15 amino acids. CDR1 SGHVS and CDR2 FQNEAQ come from the germline V gene. Only in-frame clones appear in the TCRdb table, and some are missing; sequencing was by immunoSEQ multiplex PCR. Among hundreds of thousands of clones listed, more than 80% were seen once. The sequencing input was peripheral blood. The sequence came from a woman between 25 and 40 years old with active or convalescent COVID-19. V and J are TRBV7-8 and TRBJ2-7; D is possibly TRBD2 (5 bases). The CDR3, as DNA: TGTGCCAGCAGCTTAGACCCCGGGGTCTCCTACGAGCAGTACTTC. As protein: CASSLDPGVSYEQYF.